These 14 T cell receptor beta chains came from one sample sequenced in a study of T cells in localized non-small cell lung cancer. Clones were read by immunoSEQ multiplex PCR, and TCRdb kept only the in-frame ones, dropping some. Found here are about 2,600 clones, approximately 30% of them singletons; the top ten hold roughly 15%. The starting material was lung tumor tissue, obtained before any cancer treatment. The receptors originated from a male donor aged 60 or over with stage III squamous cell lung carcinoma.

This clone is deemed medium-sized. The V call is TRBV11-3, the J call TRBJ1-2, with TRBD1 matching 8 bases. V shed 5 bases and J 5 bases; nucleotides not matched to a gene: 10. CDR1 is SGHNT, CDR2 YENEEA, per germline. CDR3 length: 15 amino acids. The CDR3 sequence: CASSREDRATYGYTF. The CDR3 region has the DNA TGTGCCAGCAGCCGGGAGGACAGGGCAACATATGGCTACACCTTC.

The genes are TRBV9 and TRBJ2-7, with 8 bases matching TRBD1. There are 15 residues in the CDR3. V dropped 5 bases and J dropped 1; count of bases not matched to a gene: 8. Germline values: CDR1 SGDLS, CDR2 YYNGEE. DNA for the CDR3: TGTGCCAGCAGGAATGGACAGGGTTTTTCCTACGAGCAGTACTTC. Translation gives CASRNGQGFSYEQYF.

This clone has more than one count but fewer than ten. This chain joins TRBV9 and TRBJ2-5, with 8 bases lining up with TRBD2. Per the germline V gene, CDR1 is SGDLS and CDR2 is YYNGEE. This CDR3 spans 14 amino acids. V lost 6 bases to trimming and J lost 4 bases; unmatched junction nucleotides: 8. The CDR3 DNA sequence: TGTGCCAGCACAGGAAGACTAGCGCGAGAGACCCAGTACTTC. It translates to CASTGRLARETQYF.

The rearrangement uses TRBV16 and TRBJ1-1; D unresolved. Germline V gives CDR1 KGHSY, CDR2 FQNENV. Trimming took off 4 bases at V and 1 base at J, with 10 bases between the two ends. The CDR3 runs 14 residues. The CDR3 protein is CASSPDPGNTEAFF. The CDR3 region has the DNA TGTGCCAGCAGCCCTGACCCCGGGAACACTGAAGCTTTCTTT. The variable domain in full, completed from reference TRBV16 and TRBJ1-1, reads GEEVAQTPKHLVRGEGQKAKLYCAPIKGHSYVFWYQQVLKNEFKFLISFQNENVFDETGMPKERFSAKCLPNSPCSLEIQATKLEDSAVYFCASSPDPGNTEAFFGQGTRLTVV.

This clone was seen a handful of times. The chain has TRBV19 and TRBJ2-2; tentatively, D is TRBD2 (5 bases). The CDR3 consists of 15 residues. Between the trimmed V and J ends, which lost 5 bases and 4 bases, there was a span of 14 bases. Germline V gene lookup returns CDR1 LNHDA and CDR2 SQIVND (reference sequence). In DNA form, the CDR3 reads TGTGCCAGTAGTTTAGGAGGATATTCCACCGGGGAGCTGTTTTTT. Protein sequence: CASSLGGYSTGELFF.

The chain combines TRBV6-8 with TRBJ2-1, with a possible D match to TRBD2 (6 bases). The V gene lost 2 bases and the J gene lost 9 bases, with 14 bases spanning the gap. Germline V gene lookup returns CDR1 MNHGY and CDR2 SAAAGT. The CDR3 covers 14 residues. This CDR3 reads CASSYRRAGGEQFF. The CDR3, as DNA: TGTGCCAGCAGTTACCGGAGGGCCGGGGGTGAGCAGTTCTTC.

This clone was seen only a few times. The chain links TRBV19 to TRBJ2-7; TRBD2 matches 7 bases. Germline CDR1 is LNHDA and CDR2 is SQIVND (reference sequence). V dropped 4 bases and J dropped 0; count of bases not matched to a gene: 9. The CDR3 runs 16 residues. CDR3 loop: CASSTILAQASYEQYF. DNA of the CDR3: TGTGCCAGTAGTACTATACTAGCGCAAGCCTCCTACGAGCAGTACTTC.

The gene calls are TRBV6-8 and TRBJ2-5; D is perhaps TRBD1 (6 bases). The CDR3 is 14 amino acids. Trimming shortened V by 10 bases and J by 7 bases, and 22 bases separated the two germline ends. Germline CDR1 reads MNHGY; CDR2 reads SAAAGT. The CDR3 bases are TGTGCCATCAGCCCGGGACAAGGGACGGGGACCCAGTACTTC. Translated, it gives CAISPGQGTGTQYF.

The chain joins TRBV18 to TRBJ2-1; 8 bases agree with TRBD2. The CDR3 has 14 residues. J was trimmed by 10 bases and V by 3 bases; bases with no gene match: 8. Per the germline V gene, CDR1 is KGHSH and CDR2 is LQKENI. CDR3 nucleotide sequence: TGTGCCAGCTCACCCCCTAGCGGGCTGGGAGAGCAGTTCTTC. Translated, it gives CASSPPSGLGEQFF.

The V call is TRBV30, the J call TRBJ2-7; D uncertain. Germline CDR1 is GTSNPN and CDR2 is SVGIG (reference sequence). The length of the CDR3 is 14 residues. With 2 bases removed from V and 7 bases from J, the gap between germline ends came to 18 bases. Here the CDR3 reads CAWSPPRPAPEQYF. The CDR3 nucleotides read TGTGCCTGGAGTCCACCTAGACCAGCCCCGGAGCAGTACTTC.

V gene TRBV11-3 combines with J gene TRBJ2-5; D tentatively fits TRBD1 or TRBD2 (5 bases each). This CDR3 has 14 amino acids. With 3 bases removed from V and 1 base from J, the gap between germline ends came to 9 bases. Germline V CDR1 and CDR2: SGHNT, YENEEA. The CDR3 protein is CASSFQGPQETQYF. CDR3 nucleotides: TGTGCCAGCAGCTTTCAGGGACCCCAAGAGACCCAGTACTTC.

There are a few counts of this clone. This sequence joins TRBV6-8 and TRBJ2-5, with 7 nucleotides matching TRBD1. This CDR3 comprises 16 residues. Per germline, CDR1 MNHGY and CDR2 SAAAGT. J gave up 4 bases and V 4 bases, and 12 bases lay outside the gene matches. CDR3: CASSSRQGWSGETQYF. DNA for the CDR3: TGTGCCAGCAGTTCTCGACAGGGTTGGTCGGGAGAGACCCAGTACTTC.

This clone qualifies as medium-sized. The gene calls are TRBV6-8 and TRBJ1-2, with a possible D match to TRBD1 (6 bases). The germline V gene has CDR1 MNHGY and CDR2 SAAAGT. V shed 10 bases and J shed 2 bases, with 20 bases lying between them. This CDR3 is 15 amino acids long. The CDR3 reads CAIRIYGTTNYGYTF. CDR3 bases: TGTGCCATCAGGATCTACGGGACAACGAACTATGGCTACACCTTC.

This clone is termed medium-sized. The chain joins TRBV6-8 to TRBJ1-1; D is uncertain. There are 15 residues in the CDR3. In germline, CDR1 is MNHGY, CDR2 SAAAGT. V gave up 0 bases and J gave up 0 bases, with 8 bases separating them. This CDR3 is CASSYSKTLNTEAFF. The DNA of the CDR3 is TGTGCCAGCAGTTACTCGAAAACCCTGAACACTGAAGCTTTCTTT.